The rows below give T cell receptor beta chains drawn from one sample of a study of cytomegalovirus exposure and HLA in healthy donors. Only in-frame clones appear in the TCRdb table, and some are missing; sequencing was by immunoSEQ multiplex PCR. The data contain about 300,000 clones, 88% of them singletons. The sequenced material came from PBMCs. The receptor set was obtained from a woman between 18 and 29 years old in good health and CMV-seronegative. Both conserved end residues are part of each CDR3. Each record gives: D gene, J gene, clone size, V gene, CDR3 DNA, CDR3 protein. D genes are given only for firm matches. Expanded clones are given a class, and other clones once, few, many or no size at all.

>TRBD2|TRBJ2-7|.|TRBV10-2
TGCGCCAGCAGTGATGGCGGGAGGGTCTACGAGCAGTACTTC
CASSDGGRVYEQYF
>.|TRBJ1-6|.|TRBV28
TGTGCCAGCAGTTGGCGGGAGGGTCGTAGATCACCCCTCCACTTT
CASSWREGRRSPLHF
>TRBD1|TRBJ2-3|.|TRBV11-3
TGTGCCAGCAGCTCCGGACAGGGCGATACGCAGTATTTT
CASSSGQGDTQYF
>.|TRBJ2-7|.|TRBV7-9
TGTGCCAGCAGCCCAGTGGGACAATACCGCGAGCAGTACTTC
CASSPVGQYREQYF
>.|TRBJ1-1|.|TRBV5-1
TGCGCCAGCAGCTTTGACCAGGGGACTGAAGCTTTCTTT
CASSFDQGTEAFF
>.|TRBJ1-5|.|TRBV28
TGTGCCAGCAGCACCCGTTGGGAACAGGGCGTTAATCAGCCCCAGCATTTT
CASSTRWEQGVNQPQHF
>.|TRBJ2-1|once|TRBV6-6
TGTGCCAGCAGTTACGGTATATCGGGCTCCTACAATGAGCAGTTCTTC
CASSYGISGSYNEQFF
>.|TRBJ2-1|.|TRBV28
TGTGCCAGCAGGCCCCCGGACAGTTCCTACAATGAGCAGTTCTTC
CASRPPDSSYNEQFF
>.|TRBJ1-1|.|TRBV6-5
TGTGCCAGCAGCCCCCTGGCCTTGAACACTGAAGCTTTCTTT
CASSPLALNTEAFF
>.|TRBJ1-1|.|TRBV30
TGTGCCTGGACCTCCGTGGGGAGGCTGAACACTGAAGCTTTCTTT
CAWTSVGRLNTEAFF
>.|TRBJ1-5|.|TRBV30
TGTGCCTGGACTTTACAGGGTATGGATAGCAATCAGCCCCAGCATTTT
CAWTLQGMDSNQPQHF
>TRBD2|TRBJ2-3|.|TRBV9
TGTGCCAGCAGCGCTATAGCGGGACTAACCCCAGATACGCAGTATTTT
CASSAIAGLTPDTQYF
>TRBD2|TRBJ2-1|.|TRBV28
TGTGCCAGCCTTAGGACTAGCGGGAATCATGAGCAGTTCTTC
CASLRTSGNHEQFF
>TRBD2|TRBJ2-7|.|TRBV15
TGTGCCACGGGAGCGGGAGTCGTCCACGAGCAGTACTTC
CATGAGVVHEQYF
>TRBD2|TRBJ2-3|.|TRBV29-1
TGCAGCGTTGAAGGGGGGGGTCTTACAGATACGCAGTATTTT
CSVEGGGLTDTQYF
>.|TRBJ1-1|.|TRBV28
TGTGCCAGCAGTCCCTCGGGGTACCCTGAAGCTTTCTTT
CASSPSGYPEAFF
>.|TRBJ2-3|.|TRBV28
TGTGCCAGCAGTTCCCCCCATGGTAGCGGCAGCACAGATACGCAGTATTTT
CASSSPHGSGSTDTQYF
>TRBD2|TRBJ2-3|.|TRBV27
TGTGCCAGCAGTTTCCTCCCAGCGGGAGGGCCCAGCACAGATACGCAGTATTTT
CASSFLPAGGPSTDTQYF
>TRBD2|TRBJ2-3|.|TRBV5-8
TGTGCCAGCAGCTTTTCGGCGGGGGGGCGCACAGATACGCAGTATTTT
CASSFSAGGRTDTQYF
>TRBD2|TRBJ2-1|.|TRBV13
TGTGCCAGCAGCTATCAGGGACTAGCGGGAGGAAATGAGCAGTTCTTC
CASSYQGLAGGNEQFF
>TRBD1|TRBJ2-2|.|TRBV5-1
TGCGCCAGCAGCTCCGGGACAGGGGGGAACACCGGGGAGCTGTTTTTT
CASSSGTGGNTGELFF
>.|TRBJ1-4|.|TRBV27
TGTGCCAGCATGGGACAAAGCTATGAAAAACTGTTTTTT
CASMGQSYEKLFF
>.|TRBJ1-2|few|TRBV7-8
TGTGCCAGCAGCTTAGTGAGAGGGTATGGCTACACCTTC
CASSLVRGYGYTF